This T cell receptor beta chain was observed in a study of blood T cell repertoires in COVID-19. In the study overall: PBMCs, B-cell-depleted T cells, or T cells were the source of the cDNA or gDNA that made up the material.

Per the original data handling: Estimates of nucleated cell counts were drawn from the amplification of reference gene primers. The method was immunoSEQ multiplex PCR; TCRdb's version includes in-frame clones alone and lacks a portion of them. V and J calls and clone size are those listed in that table; D and trimming were worked out from the DNA. The sample has 150,000 or so clones, over 80% seen once. The CDR3 totals 14 residues. V dropped 3 bases and J dropped 6 bases, with 13 bases sitting between them. Germline V CDR1 and CDR2: SGDLS, YYNGEE. Participants were aged about 18 to 100 years from about 25 US areas. A COVID-19 case had been met by exposed participants during the 2 weeks before study entry.

The sequencing sample was made of PBMCs or T cells enriched from blood (not recorded which). The receptor's source is a man between 65 and 85 years old who had been exposed to COVID-19. This chain joins TRBV9 and TRBJ2-1, with TRBD1 as a possible D gene (6 bases). The CDR3 sequence is CASSGNRAVNEQFF. For the CDR3, the DNA is TGTGCCAGCAGCGGTAACAGGGCCGTCAATGAGCAGTTCTTC.